This note documents a single T cell receptor (beta chain) sequence. The sample is drawn from a study of CD8 T cells in Susac syndrome. Sequencing targeted TCR beta in blood CD8+ and CD4+ T cells. Included as multiple sclerosis controls were treatment-naive patients who had stable or active relapsing-remitting disease. Germline CDR1 is LGHDT and CDR2 is YNNKEL (reference sequence). V lost 0 bases and J lost 4, with 9 bases in between. This CDR3 has 14 amino acids. Random hexamers were used to reverse transcribe the RNA input (about 0.5 to 1 ug). The immunoSEQ assay covered 54 Vbeta and 13 Jbeta segments for CDR3. From the immunoSEQ multiplex PCR reads, TCRdb called clonotypes with MiXCR, one entry per CDR3 protein. In the table there are about 200,000 distinct CDR3 sequences, around 95% of which are singletons.

Material for sequencing was CD4+ T cells from PBMCs. The origin of this receptor is a human donor with multiple sclerosis. This rearrangement joins TRBV3-1 to TRBJ1-2; D remains ambiguous. CDR3 loop: CASSQDNRLYGYTF. As DNA, the CDR3 is TGTGCCAGCAGCCAAGATAACAGACTCTATGGCTACACCTTC.